This TCR beta chain comes out of a study of blood T cell repertoires in COVID-19. Overall study context: Both acute and convalescent COVID-19 samples were obtained from the United States, Italy and Spain. Sample material is recorded as cDNA or gDNA derived from T cells, B-cell-depleted T cells, or PBMCs.

The sample holds one count of this clone. This CDR3 has 15 residues. The germline gives CDR1 SNHLY, CDR2 FYNNEI. Trimming removed 6 bases from V and 10 bases from J; junction bases left unmatched: 10. Authors' processing steps: The assay estimated nucleated cells by amplifying reference gene primers. Produced via immunoSEQ multiplex PCR; TCRdb's table is partial and in-frame only. Clonal size and the V and J genes are those of that table, whereas D and trimming came from the DNA. The sample lists about 300,000 clones, around nine tenths occurring once. This TCR was recovered from an older man with acute or convalescent COVID-19. The V call is TRBV2, the J call TRBJ1-6, with 9 nucleotides matching TRBD1. Sequenced sample: peripheral blood. CDR3 in amino acids: CASRETGGDRSPLHF. CDR3 bases: TGTGCCAGCAGGGAGACAGGGGGAGATAGATCACCCCTCCACTTT.